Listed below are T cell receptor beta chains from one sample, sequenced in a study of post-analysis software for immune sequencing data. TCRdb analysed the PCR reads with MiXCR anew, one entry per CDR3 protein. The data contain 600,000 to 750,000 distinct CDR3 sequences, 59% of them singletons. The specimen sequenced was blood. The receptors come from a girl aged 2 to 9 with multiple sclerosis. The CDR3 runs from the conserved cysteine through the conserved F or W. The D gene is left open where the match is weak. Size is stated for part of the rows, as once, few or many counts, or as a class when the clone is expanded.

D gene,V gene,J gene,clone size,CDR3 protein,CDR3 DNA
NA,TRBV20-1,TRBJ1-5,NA,CSARGLNGNQPQHF,TGCAGTGCTAGAGGACTTAACGGGAATCAGCCCCAGCATTTT
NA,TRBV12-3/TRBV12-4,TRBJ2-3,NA,CASSPNPARSTDTQYF,TGTGCCAGCAGCCCAAACCCGGCCAGGAGCACAGATACGCAGTATTTT
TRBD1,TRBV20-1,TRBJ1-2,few,CSAPDRGYGYTF,TGCAGTGCCCCGGACAGGGGATATGGCTACACCTTC
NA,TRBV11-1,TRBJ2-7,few,CASSFTAGRTYEQYF,TGTGCCAGCAGCTTTACGGCAGGGAGGACCTACGAGCAGTACTTC
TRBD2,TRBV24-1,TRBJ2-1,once,CATSDQTSGGAYNEQFF,TGTGCCACCAGTGATCAAACTAGCGGGGGGGCCTACAATGAGCAGTTCTTC
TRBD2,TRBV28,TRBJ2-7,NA,CASSLSGSNPSYEQYF,TGTGCCAGCAGTCTTAGCGGGAGCAATCCATCCTACGAGCAGTACTTC
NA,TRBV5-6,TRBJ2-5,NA,CASSWGQTQYF,TGTGCCAGCAGCTGGGGGCAGACCCAGTACTTC
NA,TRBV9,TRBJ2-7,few,CASSASGSHDEQYF,TGTGCCAGCAGCGCCTCGGGGTCCCATGACGAGCAGTACTTC
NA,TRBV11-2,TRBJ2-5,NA,CASSLGRGGWETQYF,TGTGCCAGCAGCTTAGGCAGGGGAGGGTGGGAGACCCAGTACTTC
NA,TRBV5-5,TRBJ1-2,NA,CASDLESYGYTF,TGTGCCAGCGACCTGGAGAGCTATGGCTACACCTTC
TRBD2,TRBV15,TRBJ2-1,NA,CATSLPGGKANNEQFF,TGTGCCACCAGCCTACCCGGGGGGAAAGCTAACAATGAGCAGTTCTTC
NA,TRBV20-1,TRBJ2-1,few,CSAQGAYNEQFF,TGCAGTGCTCAGGGAGCCTACAATGAGCAGTTCTTC
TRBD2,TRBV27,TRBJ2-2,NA,CASSNTPGSSGRKELFF,TGTGCCAGCAGTAACACCCCTGGGTCTAGCGGGAGAAAAGAGCTGTTTTTT
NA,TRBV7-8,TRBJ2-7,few,CASSSSLTITYEQYF,TGTGCCAGCAGCTCCTCCCTGACAATCACCTACGAGCAGTACTTC
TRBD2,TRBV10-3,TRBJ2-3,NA,CAISASGGATDTQYF,TGTGCCATCAGTGCCAGCGGGGGGGCGACAGATACGCAGTATTTT
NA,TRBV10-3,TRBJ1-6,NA,CAISGGMNSPLHF,TGCGCCATCAGTGGCGGGATGAATTCACCCCTCCACTTT
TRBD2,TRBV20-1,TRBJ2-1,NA,CSALTSGRYNEQFF,TGCAGTGCTTTGACTAGCGGGAGATACAATGAGCAGTTCTTC
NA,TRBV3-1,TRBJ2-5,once,CASSQDTGADNEQYF,TGTGCCAGCAGCCAAGATACGGGGGCCGACAATGAGCAGTACTTC
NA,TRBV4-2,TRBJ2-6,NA,CASSRGMMGGARVSAGANVLTF,TGTGCCAGCAGCCGGGGGATGATGGGAGGCGCGCGCGTCTCTGCGGGGGCCAACGTCCTGACTTTC
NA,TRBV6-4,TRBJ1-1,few,CASSDRQGLEAFF,TGTGCCAGCAGTGATCGGCAGGGGCTCGAAGCTTTCTTT
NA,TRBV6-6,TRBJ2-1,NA,CASNRGTPYNEQFF,TGTGCCAGTAATCGGGGCACACCCTACAATGAGCAGTTCTTC
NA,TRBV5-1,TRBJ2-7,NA,CASSTRAGLEQYF,TGCGCCAGCAGCACAAGAGCCGGGTTGGAGCAGTACTTC
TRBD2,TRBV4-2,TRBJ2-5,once,CAGSQGLEESTAQYF,TGTGCCGGCAGCCAAGGACTAGAAGAGAGTACGGCCCAGTACTTC
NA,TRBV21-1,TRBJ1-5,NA,CASSKGRGSHDQPQHF,TGTGCCAGCAGCAAAGGCAGAGGGTCTCACGATCAGCCCCAGCATTTT
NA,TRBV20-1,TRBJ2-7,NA,CSATTEPYEQYF,TGCAGTGCTACAACAGAACCCTACGAGCAGTACTTC
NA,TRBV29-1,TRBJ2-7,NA,CSVEEGEGYEQYF,TGCAGCGTTGAGGAAGGGGAAGGCTACGAGCAGTACTTC
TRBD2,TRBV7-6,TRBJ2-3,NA,CASSPRTSGVGGTQYF,TGTGCCAGCAGCCCCCGGACTAGCGGGGTTGGGGGTACGCAGTATTTT
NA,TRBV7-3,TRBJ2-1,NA,CASSPRGRGDDFEQFF,TGTGCCAGCAGCCCACGAGGTCGCGGTGATGACTTTGAGCAGTTCTTC
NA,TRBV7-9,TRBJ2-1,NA,CASSAHFGTDYNEQFF,TGTGCCAGCAGCGCCCATTTCGGGACGGACTACAATGAGCAGTTCTTC
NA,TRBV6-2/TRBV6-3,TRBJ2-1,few,CASSYGRNNEQFF,TGTGCCAGCAGTTATGGGAGAAACAATGAGCAGTTCTTC
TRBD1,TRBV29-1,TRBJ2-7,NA,CSAQGTGVYEQYF,TGCAGCGCTCAAGGGACAGGGGTCTACGAGCAGTACTTC
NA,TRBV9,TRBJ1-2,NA,CASSVAGGGDYGYTF,TGTGCCAGCAGCGTAGCGGGAGGGGGAGACTATGGCTACACCTTC
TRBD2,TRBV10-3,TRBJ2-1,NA,CAISENGERGVNEQFF,TGTGCCATCAGTGAAAACGGGGAGCGGGGGGTGAATGAGCAGTTCTTC
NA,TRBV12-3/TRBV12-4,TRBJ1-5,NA,CASRNWQGISNQPQHF,TGTGCCAGCAGGAATTGGCAGGGGATTAGCAATCAGCCCCAGCATTTT
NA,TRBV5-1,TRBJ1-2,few,CASSLGLQGHYGYTF,TGCGCCAGCAGCTTGGGACTACAGGGCCACTATGGCTACACCTTC
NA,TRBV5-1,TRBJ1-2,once,CASSPTGAFYGYTF,TGCGCCAGCAGCCCTACAGGAGCCTTCTATGGCTACACCTTC
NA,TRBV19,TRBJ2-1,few,CASSSGTIHNEQFF,TGTGCCAGTAGTAGCGGCACTATCCACAATGAGCAGTTCTTC
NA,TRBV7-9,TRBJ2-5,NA,CASSFHREQETQYF,TGTGCCAGCAGCTTCCACAGGGAACAAGAGACCCAGTACTTC
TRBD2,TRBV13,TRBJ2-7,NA,CASRPSGSIDEQYF,TGTGCCAGCAGACCGAGCGGGAGTATCGACGAGCAGTACTTC